A single sample is the source of the 20 T cell receptor beta chains below, sequenced in a study of glioma-infiltrating T cells. The iRepertoire nested amplicon-rescue multiplex PCR amplified TCR alpha and beta CDR3s from RNA. From the multiplex PCR reads, TCRdb called clonotypes with MiXCR, one entry per CDR3 protein. The sample yields 3,000 to 4,000 distinct CDR3 sequences, 80% to 90% seen once. Sequences were obtained from glioma tissue, nonneoplastic brain tissue, or PBMCs (not recorded which). The receptors come from a human donor with low-grade glioma or glioblastoma, undergoing nonglioma brain surgery, or in good health (not recorded which).

A remark on this clonotype: Within a library made for alpha chains, this beta chain is off target, and its count is uninformative. The chain uses TRBV20-1 and TRBJ1-1, with D uncertain. Germline V gene data show CDR1 as DFQATT and CDR2 as SNEGSKA (reference sequence). The length of the CDR3 is 12 residues. V was cut by 7 bases and J by 0 bases, with 9 bases left in between. CDR3 sequence: CSVSGVNTEAFF. The CDR3 DNA reads as TGCAGTGTATCTGGGGTGAACACTGAAGCTTTCTTT.

Turning to this clonotype: A junction boundary mismatches the germline segment, possibly from a read error. This beta chain is off target for a library built for alpha chains, so its abundance means little. The chain combines TRBV28 with TRBJ1-5; D is ambiguous. Germline CDR1 reads MDHEN; CDR2 reads SYDVKM. The CDR3 runs 16 residues. In nucleotides, the CDR3 is TGTGCCAGCAGTTTAAGTCCGGGCCTTAGCAATCATCCCCAGCATTTT. Amino acids: CASSLSPGLSNHPQHF.

As regards this clonotype: This beta chain turned up in a library designed for alpha chains; as an off-target read, its abundance says little. The genes are TRBV5-6 and TRBJ2-1; D possibly corresponds to TRBD2 (5 bases). The closer fit of TRBJ2-7 to the DNA end suggests the J call may be wrong. CDR1 is SGHDT, CDR2 YYEEEE, per germline. This CDR3 comprises 15 residues. In nucleotides, the CDR3 is TGTGCCAGCAGCTTGGGGCCTAGCCGAACCTACGAGCAGTACTTC. This gives the protein CASSLGPSRTYEQYF.

In regard to this clonotype: Little can be read into the size of this beta chain, an off-target read in a library designed for alpha chains. V is TRBV7-2 and J is TRBJ1-2; 7 bases match TRBD1. With 5 bases clipped from V and 4 bases from J, the junction kept 7 bases outside the gene matches. The length of the CDR3 is 14 residues. Germline CDR1 SGHTA, CDR2 FQGNSA. CDR3: CASSPPNRGYGYTF. The CDR3 bases are TGTGCCAGCAGCCCGCCAAACAGGGGCTATGGCTACACCTTC.

This clonotype has more than one count but fewer than ten. This beta chain is a stray sequence in a library constructed for alpha chains; its clone size is not meaningful. The gene calls are TRBV28 and TRBJ1-5; D is uncertain. V was cut by 2 bases and J by 0 bases, with 11 bases left in between. Germline CDR1 is MDHEN and CDR2 is SYDVKM. The CDR3 runs to 16 residues. CDR3 amino acids: CASSLSPGLSNQPQHF. In DNA form, the CDR3 reads TGTGCCAGCAGTTTAAGTCCGGGCCTTAGCAATCAGCCCCAGCATTTT.

Turning to this clonotype: Since the library was made to target alpha chains, this beta chain is a stray read and its abundance is not meaningful. This chain uses TRBV20-1 with TRBJ2-7; 8 nucleotides match TRBD1. CDR1 and CDR2 (germline): DFQATT, SNEGSKA (reference sequence). Losses at the gene ends were 5 bases for V and 1 base for J; bases not matched to a gene: 10. The length of the CDR3 is 15 residues. The CDR3 protein is CSAPGTWTGSYEQYF. DNA for the CDR3: TGCAGTGCTCCGGGGACTTGGACAGGGTCCTACGAGCAGTACTTC.

Note on this clonotype: Since it is a stray read in a library aimed at alpha chains, this beta chain has a size that is not meaningful. The chain has TRBV15 and TRBJ2-1; D may be TRBD1 or TRBD2 (5 bases each). Trimming removed 2 bases from V and 9 bases from J, with 14 bases in between. The CDR3 totals 14 residues. Germline assignment: CDR1 LNHNV and CDR2 YYDKDF (reference sequence). The CDR3 protein is CATSRPIVGVEQFF. The CDR3 region has the DNA TGTGCCACCAGCAGACCAATAGTGGGGGTTGAGCAGTTCTTC.

Turning to this clonotype: Within a library made for alpha chains, this beta chain is off target, and its count is uninformative. The chain has TRBV27 and TRBJ1-3, with D possibly matching TRBD1 (6 bases). Trimming cost V 2 bases and J 0 bases, with 11 bases left between them. This CDR3 spans 16 amino acids. Germline V lookup: CDR1 MNHEY, CDR2 SMNVEV (reference sequence). DNA for the CDR3: TGTGCCAGCAGTTTAAGTGGGGACAACTCTGGAAACACCATATATTTT. This sequence encodes CASSLSGDNSGNTIYF.

As regards this clonotype: The library was built for alpha chains, so this beta chain is an off-target read and its size means little. V usage is TRBV2 and J usage is TRBJ2-1; 10 bases agree with TRBD2. This CDR3 is 14 amino acids long. In germline, CDR1 is SNHLY, CDR2 FYNNEI. The junction had 6 bases not matched to a gene; V was cut back by 8 bases and J by 5 bases. The CDR3 sequence is CASEIAGGDNEQFF. In DNA form, the CDR3 reads TGTGCCAGCGAGATAGCGGGAGGCGACAATGAGCAGTTCTTC.

A word on this clonotype: A library prepared for alpha chains yielded this beta chain as an off-target read; its size is of little meaning. The chain is built from TRBV15 and TRBJ2-3, with no clear D. The V gene lost 0 bases and the J gene lost 4 bases, with 5 bases spanning the gap. Per the germline V gene, CDR1 is LNHNV and CDR2 is YYDKDF (reference sequence). The CDR3 spans 13 residues. As DNA, the CDR3 is TGTGCCACCAGCAGAGACAGGTCAGATACGCAGTATTTT. Residues: CATSRDRSDTQYF.

This clonotype was detected once. The library was built for alpha chains, so this beta chain is an off-target read and its size means little. The rearrangement links TRBV6-1 to TRBJ2-7; no clear D. Germline CDR1 is MNHNS and CDR2 is SASEGT. The CDR3 contains 15 residues. Trimming took 6 bases from V and 3 from J, leaving 18 bases between them. Here the CDR3 DNA reads TGTGCCAGCAGACCAACTGGGGATTCTCACTACGAGCAGTACTTC. This sequence encodes CASRPTGDSHYEQYF.

On this clonotype itself: Because this beta chain is a stray read in a library intended to capture alpha chains, its abundance should not be given much weight. This chain links TRBV27 with TRBJ2-2; 9 bases agree with TRBD1. With 8 bases clipped from V and 3 bases from J, the junction kept 4 bases outside the gene matches. This CDR3 is built from 14 residues. Looked up from germline, CDR1 is MNHEY and CDR2 is SMNVEV (reference sequence). The CDR3 DNA reads TGTGCCAGCTGGACAGGGGCCTACACCGGGGAGCTGTTTTTT. Its translation is CASWTGAYTGELFF.

Of note for this clonotype: Within a library made for alpha chains, this beta chain is off target, and its count is uninformative. This chain uses TRBV2 with TRBJ1-5; D unclear. This CDR3 spans 14 amino acids. V gave up 7 bases and J gave up 0 bases, with 10 bases separating them. Per germline, CDR1 SNHLY and CDR2 FYNNEI. The CDR3 loop reads CASNTLYSNQPQHF. CDR3 coding DNA: TGTGCCAGCAATACATTATATAGCAATCAGCCCCAGCATTTT.

With regard to this clonotype: This beta chain appears as a stray read in a library generated for alpha chains; its size is not informative. The chain is built from TRBV6-1 and TRBJ2-7; 10 positions match TRBD1. CDR3 size: 14 residues. Germline assignment: CDR1 MNHNS and CDR2 SASEGT. J gave up 3 bases and V 6 bases, and 5 bases lay outside the gene matches. CDR3 amino acids: CASSPTGGRYEQYF. Written as DNA, the CDR3 is TGTGCCAGCAGCCCGACAGGGGGCCGCTACGAGCAGTACTTC.

Comments on this clonotype: Within a library made for alpha chains, this beta chain is off target, and its count is uninformative. The genes are TRBV7-8 and TRBJ2-5, with D possibly being TRBD1 (5 bases). Trimming left V 1 base short and J 5 bases short, with 14 bases between. Looked up from germline, CDR1 is SGHVS and CDR2 is FQNEAQ. This CDR3 spans 15 amino acids. The CDR3 bases are TGTGCCAGCAGCTTAGTTGGGTTTCCAGGGGAGACCCAGTACTTC. Amino acids: CASSLVGFPGETQYF.

Turning to this clonotype: Within a library made for alpha chains, this beta chain is off target, and its count is uninformative. This rearrangement joins TRBV15 to TRBJ2-2, with unresolved D. The V gene lost 4 bases and the J gene lost 1 base, with 4 bases spanning the gap. The germline V gene encodes CDR1 LNHNV and CDR2 YYDKDF (reference sequence). The CDR3 covers 13 residues. DNA of the CDR3: TGTGCCACCAGCACGGGGAACACCGGGGAGCTGTTTTTT. Translating it yields CATSTGNTGELFF.

Concerning this clonotype itself: This beta chain slipped into a library made for alpha chains as a stray read, so its size is not meaningful. The V call is TRBV27, the J call TRBJ1-5; D remains ambiguous. The CDR3 spans 14 residues. V dropped 3 bases and J dropped 8 bases, with 14 bases sitting between them. CDR1 and CDR2 from the germline V gene are MNHEY and SMNVEV (reference sequence). In DNA, the CDR3 is TGTGCCAGCAGTTTCACCCCGAGTGGAAAGCCCCAGCATTTT. Translated: CASSFTPSGKPQHF.

Details on this clonotype: For a library built for alpha chains, this beta chain is a stray read; little rests on its size. The chain recombines TRBV28 with TRBJ2-1; D is unclear. V lost 6 bases to trimming and J lost 4 bases, with 4 bases between them. The CDR3 length is 11 residues. Germline CDR1 is MDHEN and CDR2 is SYDVKM. The DNA for the CDR3 is TGTGCCAGCAGCCATTACAATGAGCAGTTCTTC. Residues: CASSHYNEQFF. Filled out from reference TRBV28 and TRBJ2-1, the complete variable domain reads DVKVTQSSRYLVKRTGEKVFLECVQDMDHENMFWYRQDPGLGLRLIYFSYDVKMKEKGDIPEGYSVSREKKERFSLILESASTNQTSMYLCASSHYNEQFFGPGTRLTVL.

In regard to this clonotype: This beta chain is an unintended read in a library built for alpha chains; its size means little. V and J are TRBV11-2 and TRBJ2-5; 12 nucleotides align to TRBD2. Germline lookup yields CDR1 SGHAT and CDR2 FQNNGV. Trimming at V came to 4 bases and at J to 5 bases, leaving 5 bases not matched to a gene. The CDR3 consists of 15 residues. CDR3 DNA sequence: TGTGCCAGCAGCTCAGGGACTAGCGGGTTGGAGACCCAGTACTTC. This gives the protein CASSSGTSGLETQYF.

Remarks on this clonotype: Within a library made for alpha chains, this beta chain is off target, and its count is uninformative. The chain combines TRBV20-1 with TRBJ1-1; D unclear. Deletions cut 8 bases from V and 1 base from J, with 8 bases between. Germline V gene data show CDR1 as DFQATT and CDR2 as SNEGSKA (reference sequence). The CDR3 extends over 11 amino acids. The CDR3 DNA sequence: TGCAGTCTTTTATGGAACACTGAAGCTTTCTTT. Its protein is CSLLWNTEAFF.